This T cell receptor beta chain derives from a study of regulatory T cells in long-lasting Graves disease. This clonotype occurred many times. The V segment lost 4 bases and the J segment 5 bases; nucleotides outside the gene matches: 9. This CDR3 region has 15 residues. Germline-derived CDR1 and CDR2 are SEHNR and FQNEAQ (reference sequence). Sample time point: newly diagnosed GD, antithyroid drugs for less than 3 months. Scientists built the TCR library using RNA that was extracted from PBMCs. Library construction for TCR beta used iRepertoire HTBI primers and Arm-PCR of CDR3 regions. TCRdb reprocessed the multiplex PCR reads with MiXCR, giving one entry per CDR3 protein. This table has a few hundred thousand distinct CDR3 sequences, roughly 13% appearing once. The same data also went into a second study, on T cells in Graves' hyperthyroidism and ophthalmopathy.

The chain joins TRBV7-9 to TRBJ2-7; 9 bases are a match to TRBD2. The sequences come from peripheral blood mononuclear cells (PBMCs), collected at new diagnosis, from a patient treated with antithyroid drugs. This sequence originates from a man younger than 45 with Graves disease. The CDR3 loop is CASSSSSSGKNEQYF. The CDR3 coding sequence is TGTGCCAGCAGCTCCAGTTCTAGCGGGAAGAACGAGCAGTACTTC.